The T cell receptor (beta chain) described here comes from a study of T cells in Graves' hyperthyroidism and ophthalmopathy (dated by TCRdb to between 2018 and 2021). About the full investigation: TCR V-J signatures able to tell the groups apart were searched for in a discovery cohort of 95 to 100 patients, of whom roughly 42 had Graves' ophthalmopathy and 55 to 65 had stable Graves' hyperthyroidism. Prospective prediction of ophthalmopathy was tested in an independent validation cohort consisting of 18 to 20 hyperthyroidism patients and around 16 patients who later progressed to ophthalmopathy. For training and testing, the 100 or so patients in the discovery cohort were randomly divided in a 7:3 ratio. The study also compared thyroid tissue and blood T-cell repertoires from a handful of Graves' hyperthyroidism patients. After sampling, hyperthyroidism patients received methimazole starting at 30 mg daily, and ophthalmopathy patients received high-dose intravenous methylprednisolone. The paper describes TCR Vbeta CDR3 sequencing of 120 to 150 peripheral blood samples, made up of roughly 45 ophthalmopathy patients, roughly 75 hyperthyroidism patients and around 17 progressor patients. The paper as a whole reports these results and caveats: In validation, the model predicted progression to ophthalmopathy a median of approximately 6.3 months before onset, with about 67% sensitivity and 72.22% specificity. Most expanded thyroid clonotypes (frequency above 0.001) were also detected in blood, suggesting blood repertoires may reflect thyroid immune responses. In cross-validation, a model built on a 13 V-J signature told ophthalmopathy apart from stable hyperthyroidism with over 85% sensitivity and around 81% specificity, and in testing the same model reached 80%/75%. Sample size was not statistically predetermined, and investigators were not blinded to group allocation.

A word on this clonotype: The antigen this receptor binds is unknown. Per-base qualities were not stored, and no clone one base away is much larger.

The germline V gene specifies SGHTA as CDR1 and FQGNSA as CDR2. From the cysteine up to the phenylalanine, the CDR3 has a length of 15 residues. Just CDR3 DNA is preserved here, 45 bases in frame from base 1. TCR beta CDR3 regions were amplified from RNA transcripts. For the first round of RT-PCR on the TCR CDR3, the HTBI primer set was used together with the Qiagen OneStep RT-PCR kit. Libraries were constructed in a second round of multiplex PCR, after which size selection and purification were carried out. Paired-end sequencing of the libraries was performed with 100 bp reads on an Illumina HiSeq2000. In the original analysis: SOAPnuke was used to process the raw data, with reads discarded if the reads contained adapters or uncalled bases, had a mean Phred below 15, or lacked an exact constant-primer or identifier match. COPE v1.2.5 was used to merge the high-quality paired reads, and each unique nucleotide sequence was defined as a clonotype. MiTCR v1.1 was used to align the clonotypes against IMGT TRBV, TRBD and TRBJ reference segments. Only V-J combinations with frequency above 0.0001, covering about 99% of repertoires, were analysed. A TCS score was defined as the ratio of F50 (clonal expansion) to E x V (chaos), with BLOSUM62-based TCRdist applied between CDR3 peptides within each V-J. Welch's t-statistics and random forest reduced several hundred V-J features to 13, which were used in a naive Bayes classifier (R e1071). The similarity between thyroid and blood repertoires was quantified using the Morisita-Horn index. The public sequencing data were trimmed at Q25 with fastp and processed into clonotypes with MiXCR by TCRdb, which kept only in-frame beta chains. Rows are unified per CDR3 protein, each entry keeping the most common DNA and genes. The V and J calls shown here were made by TCRdb, not taken from the authors' results. A total of roughly 570,000 distinct CDR3 sequences appear in this sample, roughly 50% of them only once. Clones ranked in the top ten supply more than 7% of the sample.

Stable Graves' hyperthyroidism was defined as no progression to ophthalmopathy during 18 months of follow-up. Hyperthyroidism patients were aged 18 to 65 years and newly diagnosed, with disease duration of less than 2 months. The study excluded patients with uncontrolled infections, other autoimmune diseases, pregnancy or lactation. Diagnoses relied on clinical symptoms, serum thyroxine and TRAb, thyroid ultrasound and orbital computed tomography. Total RNA was extracted using Trizol reagent, and RNA quality was assessed on an Agilent 2100 Bioanalyzer. The sample taken for sequencing was peripheral blood or thyroid tissue (not recorded which). This clonotype was sampled from a woman in her late teens or twenties with Graves' hyperthyroidism. This chain joins TRBV7-2 to TRBJ1-5; TRBD2 might be the D gene, on 6 matching bases. The end of the DNA fits TRBJ2-3 better, so the J call may be wrong. The bases read TGTGCCAGCAGCTTAGCCAGCGGGCGCACAGATACGCAGTATTTT. This translates into CASSLASGRTDTQYF.